A selection of T cell receptor beta chains follows, all from one sample in a study of cytomegalovirus exposure and HLA in healthy donors. Profiling relied on immunoSEQ multiplex PCR, and the TCRdb table lists in-frame clones only, not all of them. The repertoire holds some 110,000 clones, around 88% seen once, with 4.5% to 6% in the top ten. The sequenced sample consisted of PBMCs. Source of these receptors: a man younger than 30 in good health and CMV-seronegative. Both conserved end residues are part of each CDR3. The order of the fields is J gene, D gene, V gene, clone size, CDR3 DNA, CDR3 protein. The D gene is left open where the match is weak. Clone size appears in some rows only: once, few, many, or a class for an expanded clone.

TRBJ2-7 | TRBD1 | TRBV30 | . | TGTGCCGGGGAAAGGACAGGCCTCTACGAGCAGTACTTC | CAGERTGLYEQYF
TRBJ1-2 | TRBD1 | TRBV9 | . | TGTGCCAGCAGCGTTTTCCAGGGGGCGGACTATGGCTACACCTTC | CASSVFQGADYGYTF
TRBJ1-4 | TRBD1 | TRBV25-1 | . | TGTGCCAGCAGTCGAACGACAGGGGCGGCAACTAATGAAAAACTGTTTTTT | CASSRTTGAATNEKLFF
TRBJ2-5 | TRBD2 | TRBV27 | . | TGTGCCAGCAGCGGGGGGACTAGGCCCGGAGAGACCCAGTACTTC | CASSGGTRPGETQYF
TRBJ1-2 | . | TRBV7-6 | . | TGTGCCAGCAGCCCAGCAGGGAACTATGGCTACACCTTC | CASSPAGNYGYTF
TRBJ2-1 | . | TRBV6-1 | once | TGTGCCAGCACCCCGGGTTGGTCCTACAATGAGCAGTTCTTC | CASTPGWSYNEQFF
TRBJ1-2 | . | TRBV5-6 | . | TGTGCCAGCAGCTTTTATGGCGACACAGAATATTATGGCTACACCTTC | CASSFYGDTEYYGYTF
TRBJ1-4 | . | TRBV6-5 | . | TGTGCCAGCAGTCGCGCGGGCAGGCTGGAGACTGTGTTTTTT | CASSRAGRLETVFF
TRBJ1-1 | . | TRBV30 | . | TGTGCCTGGAGGATTCAGGCGAACACTGAAGCTTTCTTT | CAWRIQANTEAFF
TRBJ2-5 | TRBD2 | TRBV2 | . | TGTGCCAGCACCCCATCTAGCGGTATACAAGAGACCCAGTACTTC | CASTPSSGIQETQYF
TRBJ2-2 | TRBD1 | TRBV11-3 | . | TGTGCCAGCAGCCCACGACAGGGCGTCGCCGGGGAGCTGTTTTTT | CASSPRQGVAGELFF
TRBJ1-2 | . | TRBV30 | once | TGTGCCTGGAACAGCGGGGGGGGAGGGGATGGCTACACCTTC | CAWNSGGGGDGYTF
TRBJ2-1 | . | TRBV7-2 | once | TGTGCCAGCAGCTGGAGCGTAATCGGCGGTGGGGCCCATGAGCAGTTCTTC | CASSWSVIGGGAHEQFF
TRBJ2-7 | TRBD1 | TRBV5-4 | . | TGTGCCAGCAGCTTCGGACAGGGTTCCTACGAGCAGTACTTC | CASSFGQGSYEQYF
TRBJ2-2 | . | TRBV6-4 | . | TGTGCCAGCAGTGACCTCTTTGCAGGGTGGACCGGGGAGCTGTTTTTT | CASSDLFAGWTGELFF
TRBJ2-7 | . | TRBV19 | . | TGTGCCAGTAGTATAGTCGGGAGCTCCTACGAGCAGTACTTC | CASSIVGSSYEQYF
TRBJ2-1 | . | TRBV6-4 | . | TGTGCCAGCAGTGACGAGCTTAGCACTGAGCAGTTCTTC | CASSDELSTEQFF
TRBJ1-5 | . | TRBV21-1 | . | TGTGCCAGCAGCAAAATAAGGTCAAGGGGTGGCAATCAGCCCCAGCATTTT | CASSKIRSRGGNQPQHF
TRBJ2-2 | . | TRBV18 | . | TGTGCCAGCTCACCGGACACACGAACCGGGGAGCTGTTTTTT | CASSPDTRTGELFF
TRBJ1-2 | . | TRBV30 | . | TGTGCCTGGAGTAAGGGGACACTCGACTATGGCTACACCTTC | CAWSKGTLDYGYTF
TRBJ1-2 | . | TRBV30 | . | TGTGCCCGGAAAGGGACTGGGGGCTACACCTTC | CARKGTGGYTF
TRBJ1-2 | . | TRBV7-9 | . | TGTGCCAGCAGCTTATCAGGAAACCATGGCTACACCTTC | CASSLSGNHGYTF
TRBJ1-1 | TRBD1 | TRBV15 | . | TGTGCCACCAGGGACAGGGGGCGGATAAAGACTGAAGCTTTCTTT | CATRDRGRIKTEAFF
TRBJ1-2 | TRBD1 | TRBV6-5 | . | TGTGCCAGCAGTTACCTACCGGGACAGGGAGGGCATGGCTACACCTTC | CASSYLPGQGGHGYTF
TRBJ1-2 | TRBD1 | TRBV15 | . | TGTGCCACCAGCAGGGGGACAGGGCGTAACTATGGCTACACCTTC | CATSRGTGRNYGYTF
TRBJ2-3 | TRBD2 | TRBV6-4 | . | TGTGCCAGCAGTGACCGCGGGAGTAGCACAGATACGCAGTATTTT | CASSDRGSSTDTQYF
TRBJ1-2 | TRBD1 | TRBV6-5 | . | TGTGCCAGCAGCAACGGGATAGGGGGCAACTATGGCTACACCTTC | CASSNGIGGNYGYTF
TRBJ2-7 | . | TRBV4-1 | . | TGCGCCAGCAGCCAAGTCGAGAGCTCCTACGAGCAGTACTTC | CASSQVESSYEQYF
TRBJ1-5 | TRBD1 | TRBV6-5 | . | TGTGCCAGCAGTTCAAAGACAGGGGGGAATCAGCCCCAGCATTTT | CASSSKTGGNQPQHF
TRBJ1-6 | . | TRBV19 | . | TGTGCCAGTAGTCAGGGGCAGGTACGGTCACCCCTCCACTTT | CASSQGQVRSPLHF
TRBJ2-7 | TRBD1 | TRBV6-5 | . | TGTGCCAGCAGTACTCGGGACAGTCTTATCCACGAGCAGTACTTC | CASSTRDSLIHEQYF